These 29 T cell receptor beta chains came from one sample sequenced in a study of T cell responses to AZD1222 COVID-19 vaccine. The table came from immunoSEQ multiplex PCR; TCRdb's copy has only in-frame clones and leaves some out. The table includes over 95,000 clones, about 88% detected once. This sample comprised peripheral blood, obtained 28 days after the second AZD1222 dose. Source of these receptors: an adult who received the AZD1222 COVID-19 vaccine.

This chain uses TRBV5-3 with TRBJ2-2; tentatively, D is TRBD1 (5 bases). TRBV5-3 is designated an ORF whose function remains uncertain. V was trimmed by 0 bases and J by 0 bases, leaving 9 bases between them. The CDR3 is 16 amino acids. In DNA, the CDR3 is TGTGCCAGAAGCTTGGAGGCAGGGCCGAACACCGGGGAGCTGTTTTTT. It codes for CARSLEAGPNTGELFF.

The chain employs TRBV11-2 and TRBJ2-7; 8 bases are a match to TRBD1. This CDR3 contains 14 residues. The V gene end was trimmed by 7 bases and the J gene end by 6 bases; junction bases not matched to a gene: 11. Germline V gene data show CDR1 as SGHAT and CDR2 as FQNNGV. The CDR3 loop reads CASNPQGVSGEQYF. As DNA, the CDR3 is TGTGCCAGCAACCCACAGGGGGTAAGTGGCGAGCAGTACTTC. Full variable domain (remainder filled in from reference TRBV11-2 and TRBJ2-7): EAGVAQSPRYKIIEKRQSVAFWCNPISGHATLYWYQQILGQGPKLLIQFQNNGVVDDSQLPKDRFSAERLKGVDSTLKIQPAKLEDSAVYLCASNPQGVSGEQYFGPGTRLTVT.

The genes are TRBV19 and TRBJ1-5; 7 bases align to TRBD1. The CDR3 is 13 residues long. Looked up from germline, CDR1 is LNHDA and CDR2 is SQIVND (reference sequence). The junction had 8 bases not matched to a gene; V was cut back by 9 bases and J by 6 bases. CDR3 DNA: TGTGCCAGCAGCGGACAGGTCGGTCAGCCCCAGCATTTT. It specifies CASSGQVGQPQHF.

The chain uses TRBV11-2 and TRBJ2-1; maybe TRBD1 (5 bases). Germline V gene lookup returns CDR1 SGHAT and CDR2 FQNNGV. V was pared by 0 bases and J by 5 bases, with 8 bases between. This CDR3 is built from 14 residues. The DNA for the CDR3 is TGTGCCAGCAGCTTAGATCAGGGAAACAATGAGCAGTTCTTC. It encodes CASSLDQGNNEQFF.

The chain couples TRBV11-2 to TRBJ2-4; D is unclear. The germline gives CDR1 SGHAT, CDR2 FQNNGV. V lost 1 base to trimming and J lost 0 bases, with 7 bases between them. The CDR3 has 15 amino acids. The chain's CDR3 is CASSLGQLAKNIQYF. The CDR3 nucleotides read TGTGCCAGCAGCTTAGGACAACTAGCCAAAAACATTCAGTACTTC.

V usage is TRBV7-3 and J usage is TRBJ2-1; 9 bases line up with TRBD2. Germline-derived CDR1 and CDR2 are SGHTA and FQGTGA. The V segment lost 0 bases and the J segment 6 bases; nucleotides outside the gene matches: 3. This CDR3 region has 15 residues. The CDR3 nucleotides are TGTGCCAGCAGCTTAACGGGACTAGCCGGCAATGAGCAGTTCTTC. This encodes CASSLTGLAGNEQFF.

The table lists this clone with a few counts. This chain joins TRBV20-1 and TRBJ1-1; D gene uncertain. Germline CDR1 is DFQATT and CDR2 is SNEGSKA (reference sequence). The ends were cut back, 6 bases at V and 1 base at J, with 6 bases in the middle. The CDR3 has 11 residues. The CDR3 protein is CSAPQNTEAFF. The CDR3 DNA reads TGCAGTGCGCCCCAGAACACTGAAGCTTTCTTT.

The chain combines TRBV28 with TRBJ1-1, with TRBD1 as a possible D gene (5 bases). This CDR3 spans 11 amino acids. The germline V and J ends were trimmed by 8 bases and 5 bases, with 9 bases remaining between them. Germline lookup yields CDR1 MDHEN and CDR2 SYDVKM. CDR3 coding DNA: TGTGCCAGCCAAAAGGGGACTGAAGCTTTCTTT. Its translation: CASQKGTEAFF.

The chain is built from TRBV19 and TRBJ1-3, with a tentative D call TRBD1 (5 bases). CDR1 and CDR2 from the germline V gene are LNHDA and SQIVND (reference sequence). The ends were cut back, 3 bases at V and 0 bases at J, with 9 bases in the middle. This CDR3 spans 15 amino acids. Here the CDR3 reads CASSIGDGSGNTIYF. The CDR3 DNA reads TGTGCCAGTAGTATTGGGGACGGCTCTGGAAACACCATATATTTT.

This rearrangement joins TRBV5-4 to TRBJ2-4; D remains unclear. Germline V lookup: CDR1 SGHNT, CDR2 YYREEE (reference sequence). The ends were cut back, 2 bases at V and 5 bases at J, with 8 bases in the middle. The CDR3 is made up of 13 amino acids. CDR3 coding DNA: TGTGCCAGCAGCTTTTCAGTCGAAAACATTCAGTACTTC. Translating gives CASSFSVENIQYF.

The chain combines TRBV7-2 with TRBJ1-1; D gene uncertain. Germline lookup yields CDR1 SGHTA and CDR2 FQGNSA. This CDR3 has 13 amino acids. Trimming removed 1 base at V and 6 bases at J, with 9 bases between. CDR3 loop: CASSLVLLAEAFF. As DNA, the CDR3 is TGTGCCAGCAGCTTAGTTTTGTTGGCTGAAGCTTTCTTT.

V and J are TRBV18 and TRBJ1-5, with a possible D match to TRBD1 (5 bases). Looked up from germline, CDR1 is KGHSH and CDR2 is LQKENI. Trimming pared 5 bases from V and 4 bases from J, leaving 9 bases between. This CDR3 is 13 amino acids long. The CDR3 nucleotides are TGTGCCAGCTCAGAGACAGCGAATCAGCCCCAGCATTTT. Protein: CASSETANQPQHF.

The genes are TRBV19 and TRBJ1-1; no clear D. CDR1 and CDR2 from the germline V gene are LNHDA and SQIVND (reference sequence). The ends were cut back, 9 bases at V and 0 bases at J, with 23 bases in the middle. The CDR3 sequence is 17 residues long. The CDR3 reads CASTLHPDPDVNTEAFF. The DNA for the CDR3 is TGTGCCAGCACCCTACACCCCGACCCCGATGTGAACACTGAAGCTTTCTTT.

The chain has TRBV14 and TRBJ1-4; 7 bases are shared with TRBD1. Losses at the gene ends were 2 bases for V and 8 bases for J; bases not matched to a gene: 5. The CDR3 is 14 amino acids. Germline CDR1 is SGHDN and CDR2 is FVKESK. This CDR3 reads CASSQRQGGEKLFF. Here the CDR3 DNA reads TGTGCCAGCAGCCAAAGGCAGGGGGGAGAAAAACTGTTTTTT.

The rearrangement links TRBV7-2 to TRBJ1-5; D remains unclear. Germline CDR1 is SGHTA and CDR2 is FQGNSA. Trimming removed 3 bases at V and 7 bases at J, with 10 bases between. The CDR3 is made up of 13 amino acids. The CDR3 DNA follows: TGTGCCAGCAGCTTCGGCTCACGGCAGCCCCAGCATTTT. Translated, it gives CASSFGSRQPQHF.

The V gene is TRBV10-3, the J gene TRBJ2-2; D may be TRBD1 (6 bases). This CDR3 contains 15 residues. Germline V gene sequence: CDR1 ENHRY, CDR2 SYGVKD. V was pared by 8 bases and J by 0 bases, with 13 bases between. The CDR3 nucleotides read TGTGCCATCTTCAAGGGGGAAGCGAACACCGGGGAGCTGTTTTTT. Amino acid sequence: CAIFKGEANTGELFF.

V and J are TRBV14 and TRBJ2-1, with 11 bases lining up with TRBD2. V dropped 5 bases and J dropped 2; count of bases not matched to a gene: 2. CDR1 and CDR2 (germline): SGHDN, FVKESK. CDR3 length: 15 amino acids. This CDR3 is CASSLLAGAYNEQFF. In nucleotides, the CDR3 is TGTGCCAGCAGCTTACTAGCGGGAGCCTACAATGAGCAGTTCTTC.

The chain combines TRBV5-6 with TRBJ1-4; tentative D call: TRBD1 (5 bases). The CDR3 is 13 residues long. The V end lost 3 bases, the J end lost 11 bases, and 14 bases lay between the germline ends. Germline V gives CDR1 SGHDT, CDR2 YYEEEE. CDR3 region: CASSWTGTDKLFF. The CDR3 DNA is TGTGCCAGCAGCTGGACCGGGACCGATAAACTGTTTTTT.

A remark on this clone: Other DNA sequences from this sample encode an identical CDR3 as well. The chain carries TRBV7-2 and TRBJ1-2, with unresolved D. This CDR3 spans 13 amino acids. CDR1 and CDR2 (germline): SGHTA, FQGNSA. V dropped 4 bases and J dropped 0 bases, with 6 bases sitting between them. This CDR3 is CASSSPANYGYTF. In DNA form, the CDR3 reads TGTGCCAGCAGCTCCCCGGCTAACTATGGCTACACCTTC. Together with reference TRBV7-2 and TRBJ1-2, the CDR3 gives the full variable domain: GAGVSQSPSNKVTEKGKDVELRCDPISGHTALYWYRQSLGQGLEFLIYFQGNSAPDKSGLPSDRFSAERTGGSVSTLTIQRTQQEDSAVYLCASSSPANYGYTFGSGTRLTVV.

The V gene is TRBV6-5, the J gene TRBJ2-7; TRBD2 matches 8 bases. Per the germline V gene, CDR1 is MNHEY and CDR2 is SVGAGI. The CDR3 extends over 14 amino acids. The junction had 8 bases not matched to a gene; V was cut back by 8 bases and J by 2 bases. The CDR3 DNA sequence: TGTGCCAGCCTCGGGTTAGCGGGGCCCTACGAGCAGTACTTC. Translation: CASLGLAGPYEQYF.

The chain carries TRBV24-1 and TRBJ2-1, with a possible D match to TRBD2 (5 bases). This CDR3 region has 16 residues. With 5 bases removed from V and 0 bases from J, the gap between germline ends came to 13 bases. Germline V gene sequence: CDR1 KGHDR, CDR2 SFDVKD. CDR3 sequence (DNA): TGTGCCACCAGTGGTAGCGCTTACAGCTCCTACAATGAGCAGTTCTTC. It is translated as CATSGSAYSSYNEQFF.

The gene calls are TRBV27 and TRBJ2-2, with a tentative D call TRBD2 (5 bases). CDR3 length: 16 amino acids. The germline CDR1 and CDR2 sequences are MNHEY and SMNVEV (reference sequence). Trimming took 4 bases from V and 7 from J, leaving 19 bases between them. The CDR3 loop reads CASSYRGGLRGGELFF. Written as DNA, the CDR3 is TGTGCCAGCAGTTATCGAGGAGGTTTACGTGGCGGGGAGCTGTTTTTT.

The J gene is TRBJ2-7, the V gene TRBV4-3; no definite D call. The V gene lost 3 bases and the J gene lost 0 bases, with 9 bases spanning the gap. Germline CDR1 is LGHNA and CDR2 is YSLEER. The CDR3 loop spans 14 amino acids. This chain's CDR3 is CASSHGVNSYEQYF. In DNA form, the CDR3 reads TGCGCCAGCAGCCATGGGGTCAACTCCTACGAGCAGTACTTC.

This sequence joins TRBV5-1 and TRBJ2-5, with a possible D match to TRBD1 (6 bases). The germline V gene has CDR1 SGHRS and CDR2 YFSETQ. Trimming removed 0 bases at V and 6 bases at J, with 9 bases between. The CDR3 has 13 residues. The CDR3, as DNA: TGCGCCAGCAGCTTGGGGCAGGGGAAGACCCAGTACTTC. This translates into CASSLGQGKTQYF.

This chain connects TRBV3-1 (or the pseudogene TRBV3-2) to TRBJ2-2; maybe TRBD2 (6 bases). V lost 5 bases and J 2 bases, leaving 12 bases between the germline ends. Germline CDR1 is LGHDT and CDR2 is YNNKEL (reference sequence). This CDR3 contains 15 residues. CDR3 loop: CASSAGLFNTGELFF. DNA for the CDR3: TGTGCCAGCAGCGCGGGACTGTTCAACACCGGGGAGCTGTTTTTT.

This sequence joins TRBV18 and TRBJ1-1; 7 bases match TRBD1. The germline gives CDR1 KGHSH, CDR2 LQKENI. Trimming took 3 bases from V and 0 from J; bases not matched to a gene: 7. CDR3 length equals 16 residues. The CDR3, as DNA: TGTGCCAGCTCACCGGACAGGCGGAGCGTGAACACTGAAGCTTTCTTT. Translation: CASSPDRRSVNTEAFF.

This clone was seen a handful of times. The chain joins TRBV19 to TRBJ2-2; the D gene is possibly TRBD2 (6 bases). The germline V gene encodes CDR1 LNHDA and CDR2 SQIVND (reference sequence). V was pared by 3 bases and J by 6 bases, with 23 bases between. The CDR3 length is 18 residues. In DNA, the CDR3 is TGTGCCAGTAGTATCACCCCGCGGTCCCTGCCGGGGGCCGGGGAGCTGTTTTTT. Amino acids: CASSITPRSLPGAGELFF. Together with reference TRBV19 and TRBJ2-2, the CDR3 gives the full variable domain: DGGITQSPKYLFRKEGQNVTLSCEQNLNHDAMYWYRQDPGQGLRLIYYSQIVNDFQKGDIAEGYSVSREKKESFPLTVTSAQKNPTAFYLCASSITPRSLPGAGELFFGEGSRLTVL.

V gene TRBV7-7 combines with J gene TRBJ2-7; D is unresolved. Between the trimmed V and J ends, which lost 1 base and 7 bases, there was a span of 17 bases. This CDR3 spans 15 amino acids. Germline loops: CDR1 SSHAT, CDR2 FNYEAQ (reference sequence). As DNA, the CDR3 is TGTGCCAGCAGCTTAGGAGTCCGGCCCGCGGAAGAGCAGTACTTC. This translates into CASSLGVRPAEEQYF. Complete variable domain (other parts from reference TRBV7-7 and TRBJ2-7): GAGVSQSPRYKVTKRGQDVTLRCDPISSHATLYWYQQALGQGPEFLTYFNYEAQPDKSGLPSDRFSAERPEGSISTLTIQRTEQRDSAMYRCASSLGVRPAEEQYFGPGTRLTVT.

This chain uses TRBV2 with TRBJ1-3, with D unclear. The CDR3 is 14 amino acids. Germline assignment: CDR1 SNHLY and CDR2 FYNNEI. The germline V and J ends were trimmed by 2 bases and 4 bases, with 9 bases remaining between them. CDR3 sequence: CASSETPGGNTIYF. The CDR3 bases are TGTGCCAGCAGTGAAACCCCTGGCGGAAACACCATATATTTT.